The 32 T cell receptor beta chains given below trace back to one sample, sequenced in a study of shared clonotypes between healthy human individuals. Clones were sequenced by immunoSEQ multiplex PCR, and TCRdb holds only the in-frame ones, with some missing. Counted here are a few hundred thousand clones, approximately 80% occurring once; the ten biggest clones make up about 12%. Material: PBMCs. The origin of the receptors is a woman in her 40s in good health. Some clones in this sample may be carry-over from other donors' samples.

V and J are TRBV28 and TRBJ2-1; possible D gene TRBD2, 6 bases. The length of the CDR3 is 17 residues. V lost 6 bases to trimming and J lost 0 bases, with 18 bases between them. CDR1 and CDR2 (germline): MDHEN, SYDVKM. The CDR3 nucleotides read TGTGCCAGCAGGAATCGGGTTAGCGGATCCTCCTACAATGAGCAGTTCTTC. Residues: CASRNRVSGSSYNEQFF.

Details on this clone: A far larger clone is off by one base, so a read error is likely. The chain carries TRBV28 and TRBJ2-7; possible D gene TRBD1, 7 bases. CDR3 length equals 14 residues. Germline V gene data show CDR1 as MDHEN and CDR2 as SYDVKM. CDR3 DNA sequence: TGTGTCAGCAGGGGGGAAGGGGAGTCCTACGAGCAGTACTTC. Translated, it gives CVSRGEGESYEQYF.

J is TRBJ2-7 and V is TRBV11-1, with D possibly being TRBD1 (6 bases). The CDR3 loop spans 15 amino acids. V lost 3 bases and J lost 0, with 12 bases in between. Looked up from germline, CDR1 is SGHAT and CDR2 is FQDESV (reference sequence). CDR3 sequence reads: CASSFTTGISYEQYF. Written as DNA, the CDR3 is TGTGCCAGCAGCTTTACCACAGGGATCTCCTACGAGCAGTACTTC.

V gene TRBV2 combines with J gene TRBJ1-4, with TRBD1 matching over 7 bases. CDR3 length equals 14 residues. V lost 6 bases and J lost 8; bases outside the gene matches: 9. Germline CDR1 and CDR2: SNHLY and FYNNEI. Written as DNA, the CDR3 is TGTGCCAGCAGGGGCCGGGACAGTGGAGAAAAACTGTTTTTT. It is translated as CASRGRDSGEKLFF. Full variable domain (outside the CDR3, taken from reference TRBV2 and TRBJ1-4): EPEVTQTPSHQVTQMGQEVILRCVPISNHLYFYWYRQILGQKVEFLVSFYNNEISEKSEIFDDQFSVERPDGSNFTLKIRSTKLEDSAMYFCASRGRDSGEKLFFGSGTQLSVL.

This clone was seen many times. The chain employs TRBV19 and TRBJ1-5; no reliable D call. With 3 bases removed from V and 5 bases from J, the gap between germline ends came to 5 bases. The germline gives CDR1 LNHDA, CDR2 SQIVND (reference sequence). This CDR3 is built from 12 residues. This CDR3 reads CASSIGDQPQHF. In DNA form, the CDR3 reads TGTGCCAGTAGTATCGGTGATCAGCCCCAGCATTTT.

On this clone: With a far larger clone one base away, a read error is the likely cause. CDR3 coding DNA: TGTGCCAGCAGCAGGAGTCGCTCCTACGAGCAGTACTTC. Residues: CASSRSRSYEQYF. The chain links TRBV2 to TRBJ2-7; D remains ambiguous. The CDR3 runs to 13 residues. The V end was cut by 6 bases, the J end by 0 bases, with 9 bases between. The germline gives CDR1 SNHLY, CDR2 FYNNEI. Combining the CDR3 with reference TRBV2 and TRBJ2-7 gives the whole variable domain EPEVTQTPSHQVTQMGQEVILRCVPISNHLYFYWYRQILGQKVEFLVSFYNNEISEKSEIFDDQFSVERPDGSNFTLKIRSTKLEDSAMYFCASSRSRSYEQYFGPGTRLTVT.

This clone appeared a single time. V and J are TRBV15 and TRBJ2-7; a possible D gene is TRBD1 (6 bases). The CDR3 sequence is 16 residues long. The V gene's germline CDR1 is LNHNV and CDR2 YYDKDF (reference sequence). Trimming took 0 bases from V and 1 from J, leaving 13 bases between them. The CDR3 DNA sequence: TGTGCCACCAGCAGAGATGACCTACAGGGATCCTACGAGCAGTACTTC. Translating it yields CATSRDDLQGSYEQYF. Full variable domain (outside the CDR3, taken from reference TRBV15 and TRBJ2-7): DAMVIQNPRYQVTQFGKPVTLSCSQTLNHNVMYWYQQKSSQAPKLLFHYYDKDFNNEADTPDNFQSRRPNTSFCFLDIRSPGLGDTAMYLCATSRDDLQGSYEQYFGPGTRLTVT.

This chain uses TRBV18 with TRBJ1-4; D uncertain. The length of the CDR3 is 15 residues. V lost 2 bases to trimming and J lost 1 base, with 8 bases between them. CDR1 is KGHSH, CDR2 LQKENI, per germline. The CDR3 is CASSPASVTNEKLFF. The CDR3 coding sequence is TGTGCCAGCTCACCAGCCTCGGTAACTAATGAAAAACTGTTTTTT.

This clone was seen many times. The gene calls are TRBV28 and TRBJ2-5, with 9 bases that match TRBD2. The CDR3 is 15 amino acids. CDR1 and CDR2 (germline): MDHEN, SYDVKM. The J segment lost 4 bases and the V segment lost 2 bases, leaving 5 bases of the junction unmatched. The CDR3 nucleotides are TGTGCCAGCAGTTTAGGCGGGAGGGCCGGAGAGACCCAGTACTTC. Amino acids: CASSLGGRAGETQYF.

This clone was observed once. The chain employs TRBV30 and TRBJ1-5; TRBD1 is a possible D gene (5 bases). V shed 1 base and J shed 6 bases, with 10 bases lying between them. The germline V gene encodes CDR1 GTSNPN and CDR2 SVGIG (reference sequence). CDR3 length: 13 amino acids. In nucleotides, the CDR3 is TGTGCCTGGAGTGCGGGGGTGGGTCAGCCCCAGCATTTT. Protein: CAWSAGVGQPQHF.

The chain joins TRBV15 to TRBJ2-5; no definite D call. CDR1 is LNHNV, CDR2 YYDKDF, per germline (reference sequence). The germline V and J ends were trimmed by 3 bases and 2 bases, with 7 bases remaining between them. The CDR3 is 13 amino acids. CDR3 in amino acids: CATSRDGQETQYF. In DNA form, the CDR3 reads TGTGCCACCAGCAGGGACGGACAAGAGACCCAGTACTTC.

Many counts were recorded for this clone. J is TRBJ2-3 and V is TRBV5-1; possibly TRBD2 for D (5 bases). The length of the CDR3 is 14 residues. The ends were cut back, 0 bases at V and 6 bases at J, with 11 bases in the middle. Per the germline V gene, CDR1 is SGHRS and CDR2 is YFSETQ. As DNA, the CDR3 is TGCGCCAGCAGCTTGGGGGCGGGCGGTGATACGCAGTATTTT. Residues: CASSLGAGGDTQYF.

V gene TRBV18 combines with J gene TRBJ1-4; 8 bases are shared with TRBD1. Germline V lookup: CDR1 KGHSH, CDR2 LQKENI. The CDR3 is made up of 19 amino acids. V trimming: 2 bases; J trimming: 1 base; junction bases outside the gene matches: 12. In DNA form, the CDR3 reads TGTGCCAGCTCACCAAGGCGAAGGACAGGGTGGGAAACTAATGAAAAACTGTTTTTT. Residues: CASSPRRRTGWETNEKLFF.

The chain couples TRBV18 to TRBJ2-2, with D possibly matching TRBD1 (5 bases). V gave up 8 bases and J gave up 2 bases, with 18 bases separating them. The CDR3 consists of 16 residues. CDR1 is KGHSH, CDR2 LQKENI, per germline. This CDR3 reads CASGMTDIGNTGELFF. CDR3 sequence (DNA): TGTGCCAGCGGTATGACAGACATTGGTAACACCGGGGAGCTGTTTTTT.

The CDR3 coding sequence is TGTGCCAGCAGCTCCCGAGGGGCGGGAGGGTACCAAGAGACCCAGTACTTC. This gives the protein CASSSRGAGGYQETQYF. This chain uses TRBV7-9 with TRBJ2-5, with 9 bases identical to TRBD2. The CDR3 is 17 amino acids. The junction had 9 bases not matched to a gene; V was cut back by 4 bases and J by 0 bases. CDR1 is SEHNR, CDR2 FQNEAQ, per germline (reference sequence).

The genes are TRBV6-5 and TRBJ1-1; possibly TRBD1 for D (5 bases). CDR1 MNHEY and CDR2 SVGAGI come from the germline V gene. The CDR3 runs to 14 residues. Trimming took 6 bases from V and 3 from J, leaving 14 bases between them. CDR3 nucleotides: TGTGCCAGCAGCAAAAGCGGCAGGGACACTGAAGCTTTCTTT. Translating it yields CASSKSGRDTEAFF.

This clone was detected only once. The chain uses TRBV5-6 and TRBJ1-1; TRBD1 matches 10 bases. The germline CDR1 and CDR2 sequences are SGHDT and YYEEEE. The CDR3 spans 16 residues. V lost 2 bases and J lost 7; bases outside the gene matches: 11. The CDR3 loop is CASSFPGQGSGIEAFF. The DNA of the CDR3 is TGTGCCAGCAGCTTTCCGGGACAGGGGTCGGGTATTGAAGCTTTCTTT.

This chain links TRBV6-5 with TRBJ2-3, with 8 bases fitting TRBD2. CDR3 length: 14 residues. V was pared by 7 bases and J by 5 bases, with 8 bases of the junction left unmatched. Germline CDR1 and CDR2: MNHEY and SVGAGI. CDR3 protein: CASKVAGRKDTQYF. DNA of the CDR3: TGTGCCAGCAAGGTAGCGGGACGGAAAGATACGCAGTATTTT.

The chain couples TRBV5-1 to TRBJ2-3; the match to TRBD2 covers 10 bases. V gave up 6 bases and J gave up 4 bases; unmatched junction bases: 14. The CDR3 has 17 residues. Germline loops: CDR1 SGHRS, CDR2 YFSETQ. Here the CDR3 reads CASNPEPSGSSADTQYF. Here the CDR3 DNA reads TGCGCCAGCAACCCAGAACCTAGCGGGAGTTCCGCAGATACGCAGTATTTT.

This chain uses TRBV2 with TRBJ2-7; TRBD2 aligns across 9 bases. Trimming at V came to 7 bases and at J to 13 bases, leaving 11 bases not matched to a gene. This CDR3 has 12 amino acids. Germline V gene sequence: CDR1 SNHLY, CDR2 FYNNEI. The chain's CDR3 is CASTLSAGGAYF. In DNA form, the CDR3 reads TGTGCCAGCACCCTTTCGGCGGGAGGGGCATACTTC.

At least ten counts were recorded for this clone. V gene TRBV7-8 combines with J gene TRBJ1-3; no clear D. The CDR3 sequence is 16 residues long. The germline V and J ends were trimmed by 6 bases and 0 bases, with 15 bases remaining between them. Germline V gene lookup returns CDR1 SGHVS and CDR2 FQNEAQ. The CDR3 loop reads CASRPGVLSSGNTIYF. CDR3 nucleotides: TGTGCCAGCAGACCTGGGGTCCTGAGCTCTGGAAACACCATATATTTT.

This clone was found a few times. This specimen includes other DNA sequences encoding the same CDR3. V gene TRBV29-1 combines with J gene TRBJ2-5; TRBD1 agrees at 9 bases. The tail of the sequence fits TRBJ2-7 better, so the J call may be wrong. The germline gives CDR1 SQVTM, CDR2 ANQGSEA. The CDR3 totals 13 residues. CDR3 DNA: TGCAGCGTTAGGACAGGGGTGACCTACGAGCAGTACTTC. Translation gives CSVRTGVTYEQYF.

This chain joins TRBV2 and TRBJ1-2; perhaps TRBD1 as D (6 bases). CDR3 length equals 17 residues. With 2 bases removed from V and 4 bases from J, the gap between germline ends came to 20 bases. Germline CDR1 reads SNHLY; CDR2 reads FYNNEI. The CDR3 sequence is CASSEHLWGAAGYGYTF. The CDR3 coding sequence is TGTGCCAGCAGTGAACACCTATGGGGGGCGGCCGGCTATGGCTACACCTTC.

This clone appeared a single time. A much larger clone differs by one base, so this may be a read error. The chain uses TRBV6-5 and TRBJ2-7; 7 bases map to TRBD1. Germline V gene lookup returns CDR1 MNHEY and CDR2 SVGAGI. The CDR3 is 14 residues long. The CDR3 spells CASSRQGSDYERYF. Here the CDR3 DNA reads TGTGCCAGCAGCAGACAGGGTTCAGACTACGAGCGGTACTTC.

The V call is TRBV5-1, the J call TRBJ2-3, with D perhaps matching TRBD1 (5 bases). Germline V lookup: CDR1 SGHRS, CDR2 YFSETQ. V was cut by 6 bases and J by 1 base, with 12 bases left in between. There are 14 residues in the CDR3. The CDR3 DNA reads TGCGCCAGCACCCTAAGGGGTCGCACAGATACGCAGTATTTT. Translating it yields CASTLRGRTDTQYF.

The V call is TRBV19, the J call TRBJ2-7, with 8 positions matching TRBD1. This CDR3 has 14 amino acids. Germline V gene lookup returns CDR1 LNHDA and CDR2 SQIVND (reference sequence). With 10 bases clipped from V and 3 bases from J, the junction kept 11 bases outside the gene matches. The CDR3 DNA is TGTGCCACCTCACCGGGACAGGCCTACTACGAGCAGTACTTC. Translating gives CATSPGQAYYEQYF.

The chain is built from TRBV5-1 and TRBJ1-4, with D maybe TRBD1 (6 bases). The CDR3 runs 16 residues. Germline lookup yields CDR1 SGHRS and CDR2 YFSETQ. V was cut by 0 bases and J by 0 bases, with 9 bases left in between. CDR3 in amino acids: CASSLGTVATNEKLFF. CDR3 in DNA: TGCGCCAGCAGCTTGGGGACAGTTGCAACTAATGAAAAACTGTTTTTT.

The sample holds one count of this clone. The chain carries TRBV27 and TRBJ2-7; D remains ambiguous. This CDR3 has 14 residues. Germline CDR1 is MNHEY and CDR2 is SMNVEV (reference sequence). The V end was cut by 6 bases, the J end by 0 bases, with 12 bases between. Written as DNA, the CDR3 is TGTGCCAGCAGATCGAGCCGACCCTCCTACGAGCAGTACTTC. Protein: CASRSSRPSYEQYF.

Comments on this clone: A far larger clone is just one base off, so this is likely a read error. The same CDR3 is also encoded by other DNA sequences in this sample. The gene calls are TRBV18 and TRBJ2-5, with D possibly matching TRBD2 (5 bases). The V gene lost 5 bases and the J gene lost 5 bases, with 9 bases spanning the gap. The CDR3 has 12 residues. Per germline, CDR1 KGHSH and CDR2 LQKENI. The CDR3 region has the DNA TGTGCCAGCTCATCTAGCCAGGAGACCCAGTACTTC. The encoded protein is CASSSSQETQYF. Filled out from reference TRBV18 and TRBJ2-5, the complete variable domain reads NAGVMQNPRHLVRRRGQEARLRCSPMKGHSHVYWYRQLPEEGLKFMVYLQKENIIDESGMPKERFSAEFPKEGPSILRIQQVVRGDSAAYFCASSSSQETQYFGPGTRLLVL.

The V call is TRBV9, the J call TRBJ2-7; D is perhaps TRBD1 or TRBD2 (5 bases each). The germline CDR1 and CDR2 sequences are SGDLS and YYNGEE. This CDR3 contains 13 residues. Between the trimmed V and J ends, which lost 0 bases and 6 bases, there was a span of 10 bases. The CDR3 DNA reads TGTGCCAGCAGCGTAGGAACTGGGGGCGAGCAGTACTTC. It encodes CASSVGTGGEQYF.

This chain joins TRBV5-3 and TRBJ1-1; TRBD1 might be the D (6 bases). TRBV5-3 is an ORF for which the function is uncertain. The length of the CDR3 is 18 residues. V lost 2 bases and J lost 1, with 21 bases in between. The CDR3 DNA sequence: TGTGCCAGAAGCTTTTCTCCCACAGGGCAAACCCCGAACACTGAAGCTTTCTTT. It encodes CARSFSPTGQTPNTEAFF.

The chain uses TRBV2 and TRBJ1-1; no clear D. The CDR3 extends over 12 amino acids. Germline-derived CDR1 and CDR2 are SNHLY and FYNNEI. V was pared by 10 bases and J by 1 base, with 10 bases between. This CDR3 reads CATIKRNTEAFF. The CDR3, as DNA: TGTGCCACAATAAAAAGGAACACTGAAGCTTTCTTT.